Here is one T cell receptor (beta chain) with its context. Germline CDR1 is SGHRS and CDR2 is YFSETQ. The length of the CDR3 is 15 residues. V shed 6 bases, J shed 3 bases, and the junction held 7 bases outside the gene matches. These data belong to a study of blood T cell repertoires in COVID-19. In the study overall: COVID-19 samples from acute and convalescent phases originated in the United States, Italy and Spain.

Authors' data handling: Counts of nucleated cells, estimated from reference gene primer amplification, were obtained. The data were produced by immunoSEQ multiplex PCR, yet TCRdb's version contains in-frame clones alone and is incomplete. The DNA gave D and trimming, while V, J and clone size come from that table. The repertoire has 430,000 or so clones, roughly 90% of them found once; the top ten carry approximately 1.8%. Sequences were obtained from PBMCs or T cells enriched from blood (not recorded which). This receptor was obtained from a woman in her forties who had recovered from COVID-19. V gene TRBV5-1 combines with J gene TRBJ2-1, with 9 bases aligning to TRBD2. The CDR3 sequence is CASTPWTSDYNEQFF. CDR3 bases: TGCGCCAGCACTCCCTGGACTAGCGACTACAATGAGCAGTTCTTC. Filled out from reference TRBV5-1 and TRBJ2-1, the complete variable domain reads KAGVTQTPRYLIKTRGQQVTLSCSPISGHRSVSWYQQTPGQGLQFLFEYFSETQRNKGNFPGRFSGRQFSNSRSEMNVSTLELGDSALYLCASTPWTSDYNEQFFGPGTRLTVL.